The rows below give T cell receptor beta chains drawn from one sample of a study of blood T cell repertoires in COVID-19. TCRdb's copy holds only in-frame clones and misses some; the assay was immunoSEQ multiplex PCR. The sample has more than 150,000 clones, roughly 81% seen once. The sequenced material came from peripheral blood. These TCRs come from a woman aged 80 or older with COVID-19, enrolled during active disease. CDR3s include the opening cysteine and the closing phenylalanine or tryptophan. Each record gives: D gene, clone size, J gene, V gene, CDR3 DNA, CDR3 protein. A D gene is named only where the DNA matches it firmly. Size tells how often a clone was seen (once, few, many) or the class of an expanded clone, and some rows leave it out.

.	.	TRBJ2-6	TRBV18	TGTGCCAGCTCACCACCGGGGCTAGTCAACTCTGGGGCCAACGTCCTGACTTTC	CASSPPGLVNSGANVLTF
TRBD2	.	TRBJ2-5	TRBV7-8	TGTGCCAGCACACTAGGAGGGAGGGAGTTTCGAGAGACCCAGTACTTC	CASTLGGREFRETQYF
TRBD1	.	TRBJ1-2	TRBV18	TGTGCCAGCCACCAGGGACAGACAGCTCCTGGCTACACCTTC	CASHQGQTAPGYTF
TRBD1	.	TRBJ1-4	TRBV6-1	TGTGCCAGCAGTGCCCGGACAGGTCGCCTTAATGAAAAACTGTTTTTT	CASSARTGRLNEKLFF
.	once	TRBJ1-1	TRBV13	TGTGCCAGCAGCTTAGAGAGACTCGCTGAAGCTTTCTTT	CASSLERLAEAFF
.	.	TRBJ2-7	TRBV6-5	TGTGCCAGCAGTTCCTCCGGGACCTACGAGCAGTACTTC	CASSSSGTYEQYF
.	.	TRBJ2-1	TRBV27	TGTGCCAGCAGAGATGACAGCTCCTACAATGAGCAGTTCTTC	CASRDDSSYNEQFF
TRBD2	few	TRBJ2-1	TRBV5-1	TGCGCCAGCAGCGCTACTAGCGGGGGGGCCAATGAGCAGTTCTTC	CASSATSGGANEQFF
TRBD1	.	TRBJ1-3	TRBV11-3	TGTGCCAGCAGCCCCGGACAGGGATTGGGTGGAAACACCATATATTTT	CASSPGQGLGGNTIYF
TRBD1	once	TRBJ2-7	TRBV29-1	TGCAGCGTTGGCCGGACAGGGGGCGAGCAGTACTTC	CSVGRTGGEQYF